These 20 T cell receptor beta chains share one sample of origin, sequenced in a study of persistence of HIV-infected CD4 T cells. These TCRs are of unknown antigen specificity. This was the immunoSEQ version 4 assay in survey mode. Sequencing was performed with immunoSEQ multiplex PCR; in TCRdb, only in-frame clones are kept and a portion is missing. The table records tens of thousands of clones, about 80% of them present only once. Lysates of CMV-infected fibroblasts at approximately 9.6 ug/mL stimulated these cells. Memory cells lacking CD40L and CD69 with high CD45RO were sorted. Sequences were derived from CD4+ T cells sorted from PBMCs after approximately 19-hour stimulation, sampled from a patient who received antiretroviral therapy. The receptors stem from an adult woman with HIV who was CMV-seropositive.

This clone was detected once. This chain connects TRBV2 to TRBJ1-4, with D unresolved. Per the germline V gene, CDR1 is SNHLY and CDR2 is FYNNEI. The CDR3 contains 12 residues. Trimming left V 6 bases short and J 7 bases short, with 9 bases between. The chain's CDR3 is CASRTLGEKLFF. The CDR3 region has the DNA TGTGCCAGCAGGACCCTCGGTGAAAAACTGTTTTTT. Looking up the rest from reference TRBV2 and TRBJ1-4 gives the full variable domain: EPEVTQTPSHQVTQMGQEVILRCVPISNHLYFYWYRQILGQKVEFLVSFYNNEISEKSEIFDDQFSVERPDGSNFTLKIRSTKLEDSAMYFCASRTLGEKLFFGSGTQLSVL.

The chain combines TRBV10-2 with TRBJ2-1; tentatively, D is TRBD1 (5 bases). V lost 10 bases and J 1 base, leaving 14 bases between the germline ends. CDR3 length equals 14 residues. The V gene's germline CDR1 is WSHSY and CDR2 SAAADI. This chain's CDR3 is CATTPDRSYNEQFF. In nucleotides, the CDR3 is TGCGCCACCACCCCCGACAGATCCTACAATGAGCAGTTCTTC.

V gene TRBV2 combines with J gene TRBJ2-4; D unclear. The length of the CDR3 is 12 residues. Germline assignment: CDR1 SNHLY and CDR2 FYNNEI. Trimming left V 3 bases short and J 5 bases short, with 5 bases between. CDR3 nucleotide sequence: TGTGCCAGCAGTGACCTGCAAAACATTCAGTACTTC. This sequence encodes CASSDLQNIQYF.

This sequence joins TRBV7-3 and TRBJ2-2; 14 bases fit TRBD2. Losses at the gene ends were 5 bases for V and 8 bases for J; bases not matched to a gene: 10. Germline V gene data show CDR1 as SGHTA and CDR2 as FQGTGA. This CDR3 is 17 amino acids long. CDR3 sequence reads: CASSRPGTSGSAGELFF. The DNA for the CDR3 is TGTGCCAGCAGCCGACCCGGGACTAGCGGGAGCGCTGGGGAGCTGTTTTTT.

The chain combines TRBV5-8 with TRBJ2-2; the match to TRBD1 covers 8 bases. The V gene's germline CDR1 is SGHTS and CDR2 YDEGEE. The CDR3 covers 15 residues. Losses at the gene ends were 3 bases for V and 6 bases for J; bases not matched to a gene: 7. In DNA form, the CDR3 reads TGTGCCAGCAGCTGGACAGGGCGAATGGCCGGGGAGCTGTTTTTT. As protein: CASSWTGRMAGELFF.

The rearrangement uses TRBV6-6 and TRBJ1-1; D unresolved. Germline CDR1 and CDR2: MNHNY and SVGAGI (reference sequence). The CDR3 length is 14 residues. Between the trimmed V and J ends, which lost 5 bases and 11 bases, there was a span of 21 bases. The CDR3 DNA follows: TGTGCCAGCAGTCTTGAACGGCAACGCGGGCAGGCTTTCTTT. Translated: CASSLERQRGQAFF.

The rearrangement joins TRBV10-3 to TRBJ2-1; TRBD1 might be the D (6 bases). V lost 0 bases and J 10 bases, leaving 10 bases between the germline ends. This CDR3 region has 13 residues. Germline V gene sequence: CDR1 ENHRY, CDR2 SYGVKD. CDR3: CAISESMGAEQFF. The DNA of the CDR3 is TGTGCCATCAGTGAGTCGATGGGGGCAGAGCAGTTCTTC.

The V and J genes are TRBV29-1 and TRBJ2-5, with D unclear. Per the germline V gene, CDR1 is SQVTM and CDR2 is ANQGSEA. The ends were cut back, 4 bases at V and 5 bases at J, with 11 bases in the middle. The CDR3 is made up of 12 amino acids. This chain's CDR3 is CSVATARETQYF. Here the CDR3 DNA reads TGCAGCGTTGCCACTGCGAGGGAGACCCAGTACTTC. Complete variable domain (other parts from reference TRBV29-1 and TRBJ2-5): SAVISQKPSRDICQRGTSLTIQCQVDSQVTMMFWYRQQPGQSLTLIATANQGSEATYESGFVIDKFPISRPNLTFSTLTVSNMSPEDSSIYLCSVATARETQYFGPGTRLLVL.

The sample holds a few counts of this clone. CDR3 loop: CASSPTGRETQYF. DNA for the CDR3: TGTGCCAGCAGCCCCACAGGGCGAGAGACCCAGTACTTC. The chain recombines TRBV27 with TRBJ2-5, with D possibly being TRBD1 (6 bases). Germline-derived CDR1 and CDR2 are MNHEY and SMNVEV (reference sequence). This CDR3 region has 13 residues. V gave up 6 bases and J gave up 4 bases, with 12 bases separating them.

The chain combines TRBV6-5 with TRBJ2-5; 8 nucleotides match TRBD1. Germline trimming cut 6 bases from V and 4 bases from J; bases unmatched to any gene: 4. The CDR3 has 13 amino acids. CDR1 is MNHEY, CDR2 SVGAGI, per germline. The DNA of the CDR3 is TGTGCCAGCAGCCGACAGGGGCTAGAGACCCAGTACTTC. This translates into CASSRQGLETQYF.

CDR3 sequence reads: CASSYQRNSNQPQHF. CDR3 coding DNA: TGTGCCAGCAGTTATCAAAGGAATAGCAATCAGCCCCAGCATTTT. The chain is built from TRBV6-5 and TRBJ1-5; D gene ambiguous. V was cut by 3 bases and J by 0 bases, with 9 bases left in between. Germline V gene data show CDR1 as MNHEY and CDR2 as SVGAGI. CDR3 size: 15 residues.

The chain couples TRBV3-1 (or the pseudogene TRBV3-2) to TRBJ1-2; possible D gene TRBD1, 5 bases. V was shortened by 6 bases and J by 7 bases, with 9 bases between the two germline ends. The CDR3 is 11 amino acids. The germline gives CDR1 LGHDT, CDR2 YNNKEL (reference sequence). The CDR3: CASRGPGGYTF. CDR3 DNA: TGTGCCAGCAGGGGGCCTGGTGGCTACACCTTC.

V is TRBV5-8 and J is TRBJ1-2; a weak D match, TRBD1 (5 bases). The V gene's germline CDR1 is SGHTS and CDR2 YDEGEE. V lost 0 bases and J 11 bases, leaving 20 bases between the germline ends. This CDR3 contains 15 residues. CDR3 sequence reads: CASSLDLGRGSLYTF. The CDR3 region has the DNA TGTGCCAGCAGCTTGGATCTGGGGCGCGGGAGCCTGTACACCTTC. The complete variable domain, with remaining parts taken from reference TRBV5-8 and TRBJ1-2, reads EAGVTQSPTHLIKTRGQQATLRCSPISGHTSVYWYQQALGLGLQFLLWYDEGEERNRGNFPPRFSGRQFPNYSSELNVNALELEDSALYLCASSLDLGRGSLYTFGSGTRLTVV.

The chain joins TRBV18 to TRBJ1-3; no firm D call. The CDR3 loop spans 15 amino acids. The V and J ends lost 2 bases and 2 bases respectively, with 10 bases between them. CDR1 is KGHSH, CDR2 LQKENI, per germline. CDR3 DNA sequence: TGTGCCAGCTCACCAGTTTCTTCGGCTGGAAACACCATATATTTT. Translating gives CASSPVSSAGNTIYF. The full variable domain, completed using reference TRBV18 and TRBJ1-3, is NAGVMQNPRHLVRRRGQEARLRCSPMKGHSHVYWYRQLPEEGLKFMVYLQKENIIDESGMPKERFSAEFPKEGPSILRIQQVVRGDSAAYFCASSPVSSAGNTIYFGEGSWLTVV.

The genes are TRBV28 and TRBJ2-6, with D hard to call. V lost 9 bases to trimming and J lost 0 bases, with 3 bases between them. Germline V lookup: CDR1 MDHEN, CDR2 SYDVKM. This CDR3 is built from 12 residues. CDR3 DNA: TGTGCCAGTCACTCTGGGGCCAACGTCCTGACTTTC. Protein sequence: CASHSGANVLTF.

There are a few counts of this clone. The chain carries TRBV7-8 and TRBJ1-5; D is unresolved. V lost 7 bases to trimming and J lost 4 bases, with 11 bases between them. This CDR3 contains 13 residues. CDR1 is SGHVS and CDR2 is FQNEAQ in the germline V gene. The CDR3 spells CASNHRENQPQHF. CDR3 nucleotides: TGTGCCAGCAACCACAGAGAAAATCAGCCCCAGCATTTT.

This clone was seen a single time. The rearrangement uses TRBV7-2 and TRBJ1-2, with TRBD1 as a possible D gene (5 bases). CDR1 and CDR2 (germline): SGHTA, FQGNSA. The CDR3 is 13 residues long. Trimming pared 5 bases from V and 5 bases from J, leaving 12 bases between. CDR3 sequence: CASSVRDGYGYTF. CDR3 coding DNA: TGTGCCAGCAGCGTCCGGGACGGATATGGCTACACCTTC.

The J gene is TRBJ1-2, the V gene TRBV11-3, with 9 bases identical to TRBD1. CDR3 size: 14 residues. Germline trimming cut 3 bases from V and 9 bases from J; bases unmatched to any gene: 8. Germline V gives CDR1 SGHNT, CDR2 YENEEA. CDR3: CASSLGDRDESYTF. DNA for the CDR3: TGTGCCAGCAGCTTGGGGGACAGGGACGAAAGCTACACCTTC.

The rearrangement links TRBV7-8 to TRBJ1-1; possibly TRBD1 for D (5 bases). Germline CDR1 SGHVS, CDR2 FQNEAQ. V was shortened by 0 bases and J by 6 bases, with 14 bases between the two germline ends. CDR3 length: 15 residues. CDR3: CASSLARGDVSEAFF. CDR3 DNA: TGTGCCAGCAGCTTAGCCCGCGGGGACGTGTCTGAAGCTTTCTTT.

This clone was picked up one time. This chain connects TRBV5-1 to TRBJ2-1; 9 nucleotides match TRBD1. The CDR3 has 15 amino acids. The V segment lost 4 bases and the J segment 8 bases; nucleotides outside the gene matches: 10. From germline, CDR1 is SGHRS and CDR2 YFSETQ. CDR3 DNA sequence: TGCGCCAGCAGCCCCTCCGGGACAGGGTTACATGAGCAGTTCTTC. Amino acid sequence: CASSPSGTGLHEQFF.